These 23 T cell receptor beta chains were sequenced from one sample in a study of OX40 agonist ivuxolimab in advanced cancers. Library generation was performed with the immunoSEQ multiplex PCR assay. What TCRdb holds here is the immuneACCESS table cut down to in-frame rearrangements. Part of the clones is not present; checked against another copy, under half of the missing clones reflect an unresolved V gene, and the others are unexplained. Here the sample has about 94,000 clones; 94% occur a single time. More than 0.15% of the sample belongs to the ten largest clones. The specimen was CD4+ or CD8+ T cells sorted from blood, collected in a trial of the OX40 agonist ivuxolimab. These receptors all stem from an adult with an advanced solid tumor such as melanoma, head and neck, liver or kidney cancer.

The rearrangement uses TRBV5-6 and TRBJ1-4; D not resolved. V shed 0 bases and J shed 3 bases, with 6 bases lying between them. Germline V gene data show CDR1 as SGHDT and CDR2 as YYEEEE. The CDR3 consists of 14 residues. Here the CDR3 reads CASSLALANEKLFF. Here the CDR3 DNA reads TGTGCCAGCAGCTTGGCGTTGGCTAATGAAAAACTGTTTTTT.

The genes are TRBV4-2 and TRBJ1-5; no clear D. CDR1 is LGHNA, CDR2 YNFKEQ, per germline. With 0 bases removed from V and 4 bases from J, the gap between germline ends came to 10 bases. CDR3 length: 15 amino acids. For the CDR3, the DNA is TGTGCCAGCAGCCAAGATCCGTCCTTGAATCAGCCCCAGCATTTT. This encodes CASSQDPSLNQPQHF.

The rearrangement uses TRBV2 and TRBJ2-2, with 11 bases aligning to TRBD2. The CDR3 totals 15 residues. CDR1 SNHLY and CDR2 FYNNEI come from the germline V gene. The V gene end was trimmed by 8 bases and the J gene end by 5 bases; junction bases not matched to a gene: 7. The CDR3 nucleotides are TGTGCCAGCGCTAGCGGGGGGCCGTGGACCGGGGAGCTGTTTTTT. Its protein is CASASGGPWTGELFF.

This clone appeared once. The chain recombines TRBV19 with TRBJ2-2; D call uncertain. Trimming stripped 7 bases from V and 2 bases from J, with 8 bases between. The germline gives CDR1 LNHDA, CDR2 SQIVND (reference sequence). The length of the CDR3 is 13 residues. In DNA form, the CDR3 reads TGTGCCAGTAACACCATCAACACCGGGGAGCTGTTTTTT. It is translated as CASNTINTGELFF. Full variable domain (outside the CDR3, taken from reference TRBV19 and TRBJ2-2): DGGITQSPKYLFRKEGQNVTLSCEQNLNHDAMYWYRQDPGQGLRLIYYSQIVNDFQKGDIAEGYSVSREKKESFPLTVTSAQKNPTAFYLCASNTINTGELFFGEGSRLTVL.

CDR3 region: CASSYSTSGHYEQYF. The CDR3 DNA reads as TGTGCCAGCAGTTACTCGACTAGCGGCCACTACGAGCAGTACTTC. The V gene is TRBV6-5, the J gene TRBJ2-7, with 9 bases aligning to TRBD2. Unmatched junction bases numbered 3, after V lost 0 bases and J lost 3 bases. This CDR3 comprises 15 residues. Germline CDR1 reads MNHEY; CDR2 reads SVGAGI.

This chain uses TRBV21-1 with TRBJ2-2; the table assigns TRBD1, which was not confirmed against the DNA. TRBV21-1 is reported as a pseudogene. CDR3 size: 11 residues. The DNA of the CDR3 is TGTGCCGAAACAGGGACCGGGGAGCTGTTTTTT. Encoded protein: CAETGTGELFF.

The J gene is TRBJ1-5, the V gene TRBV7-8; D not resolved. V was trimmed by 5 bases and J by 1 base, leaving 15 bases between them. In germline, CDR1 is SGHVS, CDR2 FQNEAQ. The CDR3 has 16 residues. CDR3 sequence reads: CASSLITGLSNQPQHF. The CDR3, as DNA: TGTGCCAGCAGCCTCATAACGGGGTTAAGCAATCAGCCCCAGCATTTT. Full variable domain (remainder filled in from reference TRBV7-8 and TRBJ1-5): GAGVSQSPRYKVAKRGQDVALRCDPISGHVSLFWYQQALGQGPEFLTYFQNEAQLDKSGLPSDRFFAERPEGSVSTLKIQRTQQEDSAVYLCASSLITGLSNQPQHFGDGTRLSIL.

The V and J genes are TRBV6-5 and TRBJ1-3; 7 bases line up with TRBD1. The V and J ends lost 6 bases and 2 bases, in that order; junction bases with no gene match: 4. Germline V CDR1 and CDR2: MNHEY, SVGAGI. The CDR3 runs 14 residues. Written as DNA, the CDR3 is TGTGCCAGCAGACCAGACAGGGCTGGAAACACCATATATTTT. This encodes CASRPDRAGNTIYF.

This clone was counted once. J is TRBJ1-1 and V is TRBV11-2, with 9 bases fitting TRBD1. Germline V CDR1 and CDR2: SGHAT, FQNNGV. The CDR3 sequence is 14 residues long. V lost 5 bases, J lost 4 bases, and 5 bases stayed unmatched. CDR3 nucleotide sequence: TGTGCCAGCAGCCTAACAGGGGGCGTCACTGAAGCTTTCTTT. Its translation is CASSLTGGVTEAFF.

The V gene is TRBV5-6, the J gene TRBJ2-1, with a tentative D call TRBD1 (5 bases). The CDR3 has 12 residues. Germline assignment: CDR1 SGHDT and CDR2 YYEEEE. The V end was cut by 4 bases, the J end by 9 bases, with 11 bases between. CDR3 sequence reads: CASSAMTVEQFF. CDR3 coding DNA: TGTGCCAGCAGCGCCATGACAGTTGAGCAGTTCTTC. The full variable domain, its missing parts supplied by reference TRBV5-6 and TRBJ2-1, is DAGVTQSPTHLIKTRGQQVTLRCSPKSGHDTVSWYQQALGQGPQFIFQYYEEEERQRGNFPDRFSGHQFPNYSSELNVNALLLGDSALYLCASSAMTVEQFFGPGTRLTVL.

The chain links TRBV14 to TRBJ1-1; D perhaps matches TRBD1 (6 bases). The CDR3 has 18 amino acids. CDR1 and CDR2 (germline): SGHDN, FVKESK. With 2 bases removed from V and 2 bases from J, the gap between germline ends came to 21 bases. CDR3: CASSQFGVWTAGNTEAFF. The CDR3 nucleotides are TGTGCCAGCAGCCAATTTGGAGTTTGGACAGCTGGAAACACTGAAGCTTTCTTT. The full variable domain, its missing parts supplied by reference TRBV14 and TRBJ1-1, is EAGVTQFPSHSVIEKGQTVTLRCDPISGHDNLYWYRRVMGKEIKFLLHFVKESKQDESGMPNNRFLAERTGGTYSTLKVQPAELEDSGVYFCASSQFGVWTAGNTEAFFGQGTRLTVV.

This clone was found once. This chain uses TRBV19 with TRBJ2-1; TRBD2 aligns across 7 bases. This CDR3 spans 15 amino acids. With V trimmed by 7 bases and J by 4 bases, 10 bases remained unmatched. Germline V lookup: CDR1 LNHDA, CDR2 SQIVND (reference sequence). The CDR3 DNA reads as TGTGCCAGTACCAAACCGGGACTAAGTTACAATGAGCAGTTCTTC. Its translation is CASTKPGLSYNEQFF.

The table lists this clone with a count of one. CDR3 sequence (DNA): TGTGCCAGTAGTATCCTGGACAGAGCTAATGAAAAACTGTTTTTT. Amino acid sequence: CASSILDRANEKLFF. The chain recombines TRBV19 with TRBJ1-4; a possible D gene is TRBD1 (6 bases). V was cut by 3 bases and J by 3 bases, with 11 bases left in between. The germline V gene encodes CDR1 LNHDA and CDR2 SQIVND (reference sequence). There are 15 residues in the CDR3.

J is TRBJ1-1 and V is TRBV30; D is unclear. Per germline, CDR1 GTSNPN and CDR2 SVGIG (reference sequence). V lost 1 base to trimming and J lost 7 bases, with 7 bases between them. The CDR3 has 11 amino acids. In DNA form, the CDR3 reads TGTGCCTGGAGTGCCCACTTTGAAGCTTTCTTT. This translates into CAWSAHFEAFF.

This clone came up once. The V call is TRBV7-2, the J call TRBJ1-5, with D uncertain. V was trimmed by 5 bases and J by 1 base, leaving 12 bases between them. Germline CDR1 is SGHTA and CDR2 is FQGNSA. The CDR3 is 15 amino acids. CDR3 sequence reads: CASSQRGLSNQPQHF. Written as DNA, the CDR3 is TGTGCCAGCAGCCAAAGAGGGTTAAGCAATCAGCCCCAGCATTTT.

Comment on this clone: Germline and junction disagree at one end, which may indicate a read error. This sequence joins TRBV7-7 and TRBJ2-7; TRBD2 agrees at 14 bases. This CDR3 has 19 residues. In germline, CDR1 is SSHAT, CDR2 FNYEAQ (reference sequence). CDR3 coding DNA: TGTGCTAGCAGCTTAGAGTCCAGGACTAGCGGGAGGACCTCCTACGAGCAGTACTTC. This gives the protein CASSLESRTSGRTSYEQYF. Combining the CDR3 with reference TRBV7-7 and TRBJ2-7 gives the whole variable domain GAGVSQSPRYKVTKRGQDVTLRCDPISSHATLYWYQQALGQGPEFLTYFNYEAQPDKSGLPSDRFSAERPEGSISTLTIQRTEQRDSAMYRCASSLESRTSGRTSYEQYFGPGTRLTVT.

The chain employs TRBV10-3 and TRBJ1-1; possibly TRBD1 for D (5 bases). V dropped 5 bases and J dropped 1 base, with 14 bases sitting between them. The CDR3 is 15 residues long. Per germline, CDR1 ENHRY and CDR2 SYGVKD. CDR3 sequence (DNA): TGTGCCATCAGTCAACGACGGGGGGGGAACACTGAAGCTTTCTTT. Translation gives CAISQRRGGNTEAFF.

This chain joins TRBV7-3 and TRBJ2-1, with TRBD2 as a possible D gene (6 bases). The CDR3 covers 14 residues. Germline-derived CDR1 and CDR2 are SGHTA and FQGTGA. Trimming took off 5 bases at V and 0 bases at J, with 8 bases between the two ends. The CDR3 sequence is CASSMDYSYNEQFF. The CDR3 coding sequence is TGTGCCAGCAGCATGGACTACTCCTACAATGAGCAGTTCTTC.

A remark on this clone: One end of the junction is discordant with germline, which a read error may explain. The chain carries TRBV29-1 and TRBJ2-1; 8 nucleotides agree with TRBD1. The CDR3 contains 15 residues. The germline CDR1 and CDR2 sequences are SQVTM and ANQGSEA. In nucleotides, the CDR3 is TGCAGCGTCGAAGCCAGGGGGCGCCCCTACAATGAGCAGTTCTTC. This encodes CSVEARGRPYNEQFF.

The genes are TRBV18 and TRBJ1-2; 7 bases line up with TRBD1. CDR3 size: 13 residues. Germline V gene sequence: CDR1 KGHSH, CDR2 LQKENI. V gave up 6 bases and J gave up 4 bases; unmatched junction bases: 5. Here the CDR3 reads CASSPGQPYGYTF. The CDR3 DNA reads TGTGCCAGCTCCCCGGGACAGCCCTATGGCTACACCTTC. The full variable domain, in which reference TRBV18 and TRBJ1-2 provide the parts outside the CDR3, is NAGVMQNPRHLVRRRGQEARLRCSPMKGHSHVYWYRQLPEEGLKFMVYLQKENIIDESGMPKERFSAEFPKEGPSILRIQQVVRGDSAAYFCASSPGQPYGYTFGSGTRLTVV.

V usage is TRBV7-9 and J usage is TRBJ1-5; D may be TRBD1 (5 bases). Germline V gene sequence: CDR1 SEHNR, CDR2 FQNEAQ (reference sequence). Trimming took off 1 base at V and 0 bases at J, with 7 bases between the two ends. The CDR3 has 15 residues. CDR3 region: CASSLGGASNQPQHF. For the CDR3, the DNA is TGTGCCAGCAGCTTAGGTGGGGCTAGCAATCAGCCCCAGCATTTT.

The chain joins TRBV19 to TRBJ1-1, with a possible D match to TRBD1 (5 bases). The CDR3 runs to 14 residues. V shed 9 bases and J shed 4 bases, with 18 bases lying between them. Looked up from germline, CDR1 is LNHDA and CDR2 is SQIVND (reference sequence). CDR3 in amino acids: CASNPRGSGTEAFF. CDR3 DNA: TGTGCCAGCAACCCCCGGGGCTCGGGCACTGAAGCTTTCTTT.

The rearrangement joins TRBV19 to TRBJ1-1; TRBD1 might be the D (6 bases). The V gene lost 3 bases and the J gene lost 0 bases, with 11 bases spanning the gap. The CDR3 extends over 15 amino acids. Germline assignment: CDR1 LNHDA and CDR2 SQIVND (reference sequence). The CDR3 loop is CASSILGQLNTEAFF. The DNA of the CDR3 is TGTGCCAGTAGTATCCTTGGACAGCTGAACACTGAAGCTTTCTTT.